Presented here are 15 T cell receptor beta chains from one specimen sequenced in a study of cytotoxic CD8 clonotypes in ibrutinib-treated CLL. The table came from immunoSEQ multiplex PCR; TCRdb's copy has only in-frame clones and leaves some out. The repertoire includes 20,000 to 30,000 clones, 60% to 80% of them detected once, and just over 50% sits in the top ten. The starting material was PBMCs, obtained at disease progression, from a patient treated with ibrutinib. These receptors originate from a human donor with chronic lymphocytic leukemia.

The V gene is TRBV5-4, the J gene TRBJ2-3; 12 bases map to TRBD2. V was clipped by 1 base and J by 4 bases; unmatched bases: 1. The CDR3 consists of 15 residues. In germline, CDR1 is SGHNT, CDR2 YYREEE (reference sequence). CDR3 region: CASSLPSGGADTQYF. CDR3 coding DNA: TGTGCCAGCAGCTTGCCTAGCGGGGGGGCAGATACGCAGTATTTT.

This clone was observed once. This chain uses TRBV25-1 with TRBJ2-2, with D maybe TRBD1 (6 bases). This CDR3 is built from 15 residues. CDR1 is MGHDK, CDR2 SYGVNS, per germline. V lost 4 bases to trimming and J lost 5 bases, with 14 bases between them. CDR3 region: CASSGSTGWTGELFF. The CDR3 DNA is TGTGCCAGCAGTGGGTCAACAGGGTGGACCGGGGAGCTGTTTTTT.

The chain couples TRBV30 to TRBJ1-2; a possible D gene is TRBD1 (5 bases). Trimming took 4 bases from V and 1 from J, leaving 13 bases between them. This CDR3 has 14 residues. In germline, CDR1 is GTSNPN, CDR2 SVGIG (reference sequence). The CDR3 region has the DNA TGTGCCTGGACCCCAGGGAACTATAACTATGGCTACACCTTC. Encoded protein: CAWTPGNYNYGYTF. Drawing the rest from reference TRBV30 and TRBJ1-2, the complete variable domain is SQTIHQWPATLVQPVGSPLSLECTVEGTSNPNLYWYRQAAGRGLQLLFYSVGIGQISSEVPQNLSASRPQDRQFILSSKKLLLSDSGFYLCAWTPGNYNYGYTFGSGTRLTVV.

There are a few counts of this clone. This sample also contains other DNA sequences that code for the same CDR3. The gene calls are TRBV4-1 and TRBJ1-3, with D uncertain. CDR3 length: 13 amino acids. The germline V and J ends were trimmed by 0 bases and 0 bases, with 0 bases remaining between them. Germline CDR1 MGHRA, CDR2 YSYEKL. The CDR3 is CASSQDSGNTIYF. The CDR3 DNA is TGCGCCAGCAGCCAAGACTCTGGAAACACCATATATTTT.

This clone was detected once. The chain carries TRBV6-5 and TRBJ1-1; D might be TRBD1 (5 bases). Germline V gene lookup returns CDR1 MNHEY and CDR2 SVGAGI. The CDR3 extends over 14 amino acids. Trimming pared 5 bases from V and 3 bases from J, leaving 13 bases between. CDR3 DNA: TGTGCCAGCAGTCCTATATTGGGGGACACTGAAGCTTTCTTT. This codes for CASSPILGDTEAFF.

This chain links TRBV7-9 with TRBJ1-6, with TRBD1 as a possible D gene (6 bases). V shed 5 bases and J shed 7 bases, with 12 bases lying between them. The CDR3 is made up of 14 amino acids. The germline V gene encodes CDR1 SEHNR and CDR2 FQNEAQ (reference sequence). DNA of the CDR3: TGTGCCAGCAGCCCCTCCGGGGGCAATTCACCCCTCCACTTT. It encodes CASSPSGGNSPLHF.

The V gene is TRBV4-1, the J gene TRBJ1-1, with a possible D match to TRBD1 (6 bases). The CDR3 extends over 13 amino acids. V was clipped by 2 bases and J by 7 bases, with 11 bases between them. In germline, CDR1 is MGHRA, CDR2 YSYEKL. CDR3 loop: CASSQLTGNEAFF. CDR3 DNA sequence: TGCGCCAGCAGCCAACTTACAGGGAATGAAGCTTTCTTT.

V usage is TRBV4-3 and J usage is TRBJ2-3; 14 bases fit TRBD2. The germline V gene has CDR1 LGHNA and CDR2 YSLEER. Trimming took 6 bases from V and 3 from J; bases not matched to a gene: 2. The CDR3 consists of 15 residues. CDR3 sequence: CASSRTSGGTDTQYF. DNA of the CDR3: TGCGCCAGCAGTCGGACTAGCGGGGGGACAGATACGCAGTATTTT.

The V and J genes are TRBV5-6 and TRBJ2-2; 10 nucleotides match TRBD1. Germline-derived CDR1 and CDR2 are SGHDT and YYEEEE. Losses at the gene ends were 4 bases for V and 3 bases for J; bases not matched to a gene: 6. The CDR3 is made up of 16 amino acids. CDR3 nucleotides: TGTGCCAGCAGCCCATTGGACAGGGGGGACACCGGGGAGCTGTTTTTT. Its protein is CASSPLDRGDTGELFF.

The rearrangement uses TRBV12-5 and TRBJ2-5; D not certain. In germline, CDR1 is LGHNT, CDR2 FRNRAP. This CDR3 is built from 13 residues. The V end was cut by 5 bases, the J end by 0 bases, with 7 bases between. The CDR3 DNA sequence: TGTGCTAGTGGTCTAGGGTACCAAGAGACCCAGTACTTC. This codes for CASGLGYQETQYF.

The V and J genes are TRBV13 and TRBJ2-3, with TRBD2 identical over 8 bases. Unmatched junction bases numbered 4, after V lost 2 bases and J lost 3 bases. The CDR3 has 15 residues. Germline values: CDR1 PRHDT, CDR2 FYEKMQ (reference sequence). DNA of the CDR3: TGTGCCAGCAGCTTAAACGGGGGGGTAACAGATACGCAGTATTTT. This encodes CASSLNGGVTDTQYF. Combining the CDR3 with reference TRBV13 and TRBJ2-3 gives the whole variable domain AAGVIQSPRHLIKEKRETATLKCYPIPRHDTVYWYQQGPGQDPQFLISFYEKMQSDKGSIPDRFSAQQFSDYHSELNMSSLELGDSALYFCASSLNGGVTDTQYFGPGTRLTVL.

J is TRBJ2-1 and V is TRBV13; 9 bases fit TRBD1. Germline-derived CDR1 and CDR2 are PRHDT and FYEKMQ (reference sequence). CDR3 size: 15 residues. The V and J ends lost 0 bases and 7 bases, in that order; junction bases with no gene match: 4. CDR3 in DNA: TGTGCCAGCAGCTTAGGGACAGGGGGAGGGAATGAGCAGTTCTTC. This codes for CASSLGTGGGNEQFF.

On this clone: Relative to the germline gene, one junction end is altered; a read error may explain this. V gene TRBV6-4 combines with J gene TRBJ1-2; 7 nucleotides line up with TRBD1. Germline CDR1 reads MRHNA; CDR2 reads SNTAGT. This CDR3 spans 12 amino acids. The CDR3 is CASSDYTTGTVF. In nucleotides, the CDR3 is TGTGCCAGCAGTGACTACACTACAGGGACAGTCTTC.

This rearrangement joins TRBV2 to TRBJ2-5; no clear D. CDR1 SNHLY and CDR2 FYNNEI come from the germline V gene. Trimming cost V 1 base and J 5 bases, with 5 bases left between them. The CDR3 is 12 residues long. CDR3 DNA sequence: TGTGCCAGCAGTGAAGACATGGAGACCCAGTACTTC. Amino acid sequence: CASSEDMETQYF.

This chain's CDR3 is CASSIGQAYNEQFF. The CDR3 region has the DNA TGTGCCAGCAGCATCGGACAGGCCTACAATGAGCAGTTCTTC. V and J are TRBV9 and TRBJ2-1, with TRBD1 matching 7 bases. The junction had 3 bases not matched to a gene; V was cut back by 4 bases and J by 2 bases. Germline CDR1 and CDR2: SGDLS and YYNGEE. The CDR3 covers 14 residues.